This T cell receptor (beta chain) stems from a study of T cells after yellow fever vaccination (dated by TCRdb to between 2018 and 2020). In terms of the full investigation: The SMART-Seq v4 Ultra Low Input RNA kit was used to prepare libraries from fractions with low cell numbers. To track T-cell clones before and after primary and booster YFV17D yellow fever vaccination, bulk TCR alpha and beta repertoires were sequenced longitudinally. The cohort comprised two healthy male donors, one aged 18 to 30 and one aged 30 to 40 years. Bulk PBMC replicates and cell subsets were isolated from blood drawn at multiple timepoints before and after both primary and secondary immunization. Findings and caveats that apply to the study as a whole: Because abundant contaminating clonotypes from the bulk population could be contained in FACS-sorted repertoires, computational filtering was required. After the booster, most clones that had expanded after primary vaccination were detected again (nearly 98% of CD4 and around 88% of CD8), suggesting broad maintenance of memory. Compared with the primary T-cell response, the secondary T-cell response was faster but weaker, reaching its peak on day 5 rather than on day 15. Because only a couple of donors were included in the study, the extent to which the findings can be generalized is limited. A small fraction of clonotypes appeared in both the CD4 and CD8 compartments, likely as a result of convergent recombination.

These reads were obtained on an Illumina NovaSeq 6000. Synthesis of TCR cDNA relied on 5'RACE template switching, a step that introduced a universal primer site along with unique molecular identifiers. Priming for cDNA synthesis came from both the TCR alpha and TCR beta constant segments. Two PCR steps were used to amplify libraries, with sample barcodes and sequencing adapters being added in the second step. Sequencing of libraries was done on Illumina HiSeq 2500 (2x100 bp) or NovaSeq (2x150 bp). Regarding the original processing steps: Reads were demultiplexed and collapsed into UMI consensus sequences with MIGEC, and V(D)J alignment was performed with MiXCR. Vaccine-responding clonotypes were identified with edgeR using replicate PBMC samples, with FDR below 0.01 and a log2 fold change above 5 up to day 15 being required. Each bulk clonotype was labeled CD4 or CD8 based on which sequenced repertoire, CD4 or CD8, contained the clonotype at higher abundance. Starting from the raw public reads, TCRdb applied fastp trimming at Q25, assembled clones with MiXCR and retained in-frame beta chains. Rows with a matching CDR3 protein are joined into one entry that keeps the most common DNA and genes. TCRdb assigned the V and J calls; the authors' analysis was not used. The sample contains 170,000 or so distinct CDR3 sequences, around 9.3% of them found a single time. The ten largest clones add up to 35% to 40% of the sample.

The treatment or condition label here, explained by the study, means: live attenuated yellow fever vaccine strain. A standard Ficoll-Paque protocol was used to isolate PBMCs from peripheral blood. CD4 and CD8 T-cell fractions were isolated with Dynabeads CD4 and CD8 positive selection kits. TriZol was used to extract RNA from bulk PBMCs, CD4 and CD8 fractions, and dextramer-positive and dextramer-negative fractions. Points on this clonotype: What this receptor recognizes is not known. Qualities for individual bases were not recorded, and no much larger clone is one base off.

Here the sequenced sample was CD8+ T cells sorted from PBMCs, taken 45 days after the yellow fever booster vaccination. The source of this sequence is a man in his late teens or twenties who received the YFV17D yellow fever vaccine.

Here the CDR3 is given as CATIVNTEAFF. The DNA sequence follows: TGTGCCACCATCGTAAACACTGAAGCTTTCTTT. The chain is assembled from TRBV27 and TRBJ1-1; the D gene cannot be resolved reliably. From the cysteine up to the phenylalanine, the CDR3 has a length of 11 residues. Of the read, only the CDR3 DNA is kept; its 33 bases are in frame from base 1. The germline V gene encodes CDR1 MNHEY and CDR2 SMNVEV (reference sequence). V is reduced by 10 bases and J by 2 bases, leaving a spacing of 8 bases between them.